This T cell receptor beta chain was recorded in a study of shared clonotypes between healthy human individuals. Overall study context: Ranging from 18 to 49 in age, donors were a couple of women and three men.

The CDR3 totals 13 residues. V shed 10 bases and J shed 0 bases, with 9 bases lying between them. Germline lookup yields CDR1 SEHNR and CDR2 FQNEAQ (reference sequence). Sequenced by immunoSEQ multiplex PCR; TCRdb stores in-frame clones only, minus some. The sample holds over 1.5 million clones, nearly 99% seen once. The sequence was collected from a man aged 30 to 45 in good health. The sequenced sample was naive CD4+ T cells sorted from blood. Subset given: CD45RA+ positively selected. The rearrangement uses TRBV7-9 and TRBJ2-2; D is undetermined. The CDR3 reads CANPITNTGELFF. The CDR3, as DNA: TGTGCCAACCCGATAACGAACACCGGGGAGCTGTTTTTT.